The present entry profiles one T cell receptor beta chain with its context. CDR3 size: 14 residues. From germline, CDR1 is MRHNA and CDR2 SNTAGT. V shed 7 bases and J 8 bases; nucleotides not matched to a gene: 3. Here immunoSEQ multiplex PCR was the method, and the copy in TCRdb shows in-frame clones only, minus some. The sample carries 200,000 to 250,000 clones, just over 85% recorded once. This entry is derived from a study of blood T cell repertoires in COVID-19. The participants were between about 18 and 90 years old and came from 24 US areas. What was sequenced was PBMCs or T cells enriched from blood (not recorded which). The chain recombines TRBV6-4 with TRBJ1-6; the match to TRBD1 covers 12 bases. The TCR sequence derives from a man aged 35 to 55 who had recovered from COVID-19. This CDR3 is CASKGQGAYSPLHF. Here the CDR3 DNA reads TGTGCCAGCAAGGGACAGGGGGCATATTCACCCCTCCACTTT.